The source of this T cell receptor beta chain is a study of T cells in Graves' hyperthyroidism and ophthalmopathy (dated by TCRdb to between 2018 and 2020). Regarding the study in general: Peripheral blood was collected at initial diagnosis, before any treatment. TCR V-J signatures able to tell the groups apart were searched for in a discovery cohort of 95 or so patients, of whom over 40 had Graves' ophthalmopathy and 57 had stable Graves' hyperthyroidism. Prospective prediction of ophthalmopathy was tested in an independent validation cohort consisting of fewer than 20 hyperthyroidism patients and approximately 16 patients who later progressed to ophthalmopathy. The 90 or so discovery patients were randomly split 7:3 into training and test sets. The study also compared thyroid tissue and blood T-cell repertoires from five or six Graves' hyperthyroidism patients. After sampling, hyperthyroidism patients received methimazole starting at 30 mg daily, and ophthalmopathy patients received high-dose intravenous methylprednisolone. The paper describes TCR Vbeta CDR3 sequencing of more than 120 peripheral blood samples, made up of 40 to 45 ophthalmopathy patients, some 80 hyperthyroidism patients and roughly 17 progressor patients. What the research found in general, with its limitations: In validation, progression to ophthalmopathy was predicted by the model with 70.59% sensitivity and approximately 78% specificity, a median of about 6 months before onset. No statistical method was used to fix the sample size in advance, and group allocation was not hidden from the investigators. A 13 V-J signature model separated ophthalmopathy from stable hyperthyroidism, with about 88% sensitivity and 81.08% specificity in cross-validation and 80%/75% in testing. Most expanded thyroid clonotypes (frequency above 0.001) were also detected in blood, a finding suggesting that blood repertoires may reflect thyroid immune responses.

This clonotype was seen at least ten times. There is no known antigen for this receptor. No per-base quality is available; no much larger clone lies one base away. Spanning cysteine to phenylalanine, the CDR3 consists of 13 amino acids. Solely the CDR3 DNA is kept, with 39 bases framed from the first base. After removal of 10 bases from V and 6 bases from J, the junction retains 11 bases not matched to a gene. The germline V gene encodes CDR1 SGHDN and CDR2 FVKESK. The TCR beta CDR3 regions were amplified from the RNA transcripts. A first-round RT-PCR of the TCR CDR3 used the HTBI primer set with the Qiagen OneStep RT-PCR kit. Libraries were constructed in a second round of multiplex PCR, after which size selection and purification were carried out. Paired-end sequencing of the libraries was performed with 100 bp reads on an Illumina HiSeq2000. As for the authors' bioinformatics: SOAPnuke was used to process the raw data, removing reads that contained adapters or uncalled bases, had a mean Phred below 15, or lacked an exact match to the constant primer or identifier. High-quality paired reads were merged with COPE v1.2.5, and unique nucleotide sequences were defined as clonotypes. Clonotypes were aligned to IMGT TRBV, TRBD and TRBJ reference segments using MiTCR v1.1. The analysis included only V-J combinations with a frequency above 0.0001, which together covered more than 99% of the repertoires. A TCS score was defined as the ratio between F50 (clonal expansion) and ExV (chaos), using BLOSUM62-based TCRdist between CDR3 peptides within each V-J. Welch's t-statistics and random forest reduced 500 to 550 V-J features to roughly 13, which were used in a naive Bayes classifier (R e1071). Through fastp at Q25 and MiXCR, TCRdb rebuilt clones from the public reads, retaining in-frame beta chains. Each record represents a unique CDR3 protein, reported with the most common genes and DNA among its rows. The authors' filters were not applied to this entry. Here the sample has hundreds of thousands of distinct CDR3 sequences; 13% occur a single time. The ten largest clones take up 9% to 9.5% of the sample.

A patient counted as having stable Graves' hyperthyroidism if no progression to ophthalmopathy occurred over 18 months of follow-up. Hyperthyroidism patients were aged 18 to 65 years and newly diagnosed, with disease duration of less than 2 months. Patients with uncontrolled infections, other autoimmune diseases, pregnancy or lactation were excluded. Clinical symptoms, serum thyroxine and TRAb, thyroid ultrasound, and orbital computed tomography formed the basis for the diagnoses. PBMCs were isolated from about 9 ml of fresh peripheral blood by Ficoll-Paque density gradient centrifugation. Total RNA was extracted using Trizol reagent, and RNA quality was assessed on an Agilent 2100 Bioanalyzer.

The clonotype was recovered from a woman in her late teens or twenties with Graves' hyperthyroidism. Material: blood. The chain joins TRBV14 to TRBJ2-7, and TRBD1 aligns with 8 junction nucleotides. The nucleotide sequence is TGTGCCACCCTTGACACGACAGGGGTCGAGCAGTACTTC. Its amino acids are CATLDTTGVEQYF.